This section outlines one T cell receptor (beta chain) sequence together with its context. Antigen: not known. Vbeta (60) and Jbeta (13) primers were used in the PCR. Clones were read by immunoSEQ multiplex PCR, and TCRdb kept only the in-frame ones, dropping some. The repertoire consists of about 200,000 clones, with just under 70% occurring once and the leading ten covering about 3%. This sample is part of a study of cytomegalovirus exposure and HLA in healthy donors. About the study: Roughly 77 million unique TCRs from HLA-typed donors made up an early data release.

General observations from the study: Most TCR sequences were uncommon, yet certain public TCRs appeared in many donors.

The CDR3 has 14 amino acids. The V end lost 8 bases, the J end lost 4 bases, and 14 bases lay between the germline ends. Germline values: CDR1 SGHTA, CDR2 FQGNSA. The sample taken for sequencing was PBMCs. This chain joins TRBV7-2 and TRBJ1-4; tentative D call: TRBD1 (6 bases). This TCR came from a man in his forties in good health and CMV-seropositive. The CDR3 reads CASASRGGNEKLFF. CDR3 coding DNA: TGTGCCAGCGCTTCGAGGGGGGGTAATGAAAAACTGTTTTTT.